This passage covers 24 T cell receptor beta chains from one sample sequenced in a study of OX40 agonist ivuxolimab in advanced cancers. Measured with immunoSEQ multiplex PCR; TCRdb has only the in-frame clones, and not every one. The sample has roughly 66,000 clones, 82% seen once. The source material was CD4+ or CD8+ T cells sorted from blood, sampled in a trial of the OX40 agonist ivuxolimab. The receptors were sampled from an adult with an advanced solid tumor such as melanoma, head and neck, liver or kidney cancer.

This sequence joins TRBV5-1 and TRBJ2-5; unclear D gene. This CDR3 contains 15 residues. The germline gives CDR1 SGHRS, CDR2 YFSETQ. Trimming left V 0 bases short and J 2 bases short, with 11 bases between. For the CDR3, the DNA is TGCGCCAGCAGCTTGGTGCAGAACGGGCAAGAGACCCAGTACTTC. As protein: CASSLVQNGQETQYF.

For this clone: Distinct nucleotide sequences in the sample also encode this CDR3. This chain uses TRBV5-4 with TRBJ2-2; D may be TRBD1 or TRBD2 (6 bases each). Germline values: CDR1 SGHNT, CDR2 YYREEE (reference sequence). The CDR3 contains 15 residues. V was trimmed by 5 bases and J by 3 bases, leaving 14 bases between them. The CDR3: CASSSYREDTGELFF. As DNA, the CDR3 is TGTGCCAGCAGTTCCTACAGGGAGGACACCGGGGAGCTGTTTTTT.

The rearrangement uses TRBV9 and TRBJ2-5; 8 bases line up with TRBD2. Trimming removed 4 bases from V and 2 bases from J; junction bases left unmatched: 10. The CDR3 is made up of 16 amino acids. In germline, CDR1 is SGDLS, CDR2 YYNGEE. CDR3 residues: CASSPSAGVGQETQYF. CDR3 in DNA: TGTGCCAGCAGCCCCTCAGCGGGAGTCGGGCAAGAGACCCAGTACTTC. Looking up the rest from reference TRBV9 and TRBJ2-5 gives the full variable domain: DSGVTQTPKHLITATGQRVTLRCSPRSGDLSVYWYQQSLDQGLQFLIQYYNGEERAKGNILERFSAQQFPDLHSELNLSSLELGDSALYFCASSPSAGVGQETQYFGPGTRLLVL.

This clone occurred a few times. The chain joins TRBV6-5 to TRBJ1-1; 8 positions agree with TRBD1. Germline CDR1 and CDR2: MNHEY and SVGAGI. The CDR3 length is 14 residues. The trim removed 8 bases at V and 1 base at J, leaving 6 bases unmatched. CDR3 DNA: TGTGCCAGCTGGCCAGGGGGCTCGAACACTGAAGCTTTCTTT. This translates into CASWPGGSNTEAFF.

The chain combines TRBV7-2 with TRBJ2-7; D unclear. This CDR3 is built from 16 residues. V was pared by 1 base and J by 2 bases, with 15 bases between. Per germline, CDR1 SGHTA and CDR2 FQGNSA. The CDR3 nucleotides are TGTGCCAGCAGCTTAGTGTCGGGCGGAACCGCCTACGAGCAGTACTTC. Translated: CASSLVSGGTAYEQYF.

The V call is TRBV11-2, the J call TRBJ2-5, with 9 bases matching TRBD2. The CDR3 extends over 17 amino acids. In germline, CDR1 is SGHAT, CDR2 FQNNGV. Unmatched junction bases numbered 15, after V lost 5 bases and J lost 5 bases. CDR3 protein: CASSSPSPAGGWETQYF. DNA of the CDR3: TGTGCCAGCAGCAGTCCCAGTCCCGCGGGAGGGTGGGAGACCCAGTACTTC.

The V and J genes are TRBV5-1 and TRBJ1-1, with unresolved D. Germline V gene data show CDR1 as SGHRS and CDR2 as YFSETQ. This CDR3 contains 14 residues. V lost 0 bases and J lost 1, with 7 bases in between. The CDR3 bases are TGCGCCAGCAGCTTGGGGCCCCAGAACACTGAAGCTTTCTTT. Its protein product is CASSLGPQNTEAFF.

Only a few counts were recorded for this clone. The chain uses TRBV5-6 and TRBJ2-5; D tentatively fits TRBD1 or TRBD2 (5 bases each). The V gene's germline CDR1 is SGHDT and CDR2 YYEEEE. Trimming left V 0 bases short and J 1 base short, with 13 bases between. This CDR3 has 16 residues. CDR3 protein: CASSLDGTGPQETQYF. The CDR3 region has the DNA TGTGCCAGCAGCTTGGATGGGACGGGACCCCAAGAGACCCAGTACTTC.

The chain recombines TRBV14 with TRBJ1-2; possibly TRBD1 for D (6 bases). This CDR3 is built from 14 residues. V was trimmed by 2 bases and J by 4 bases, leaving 11 bases between them. Germline CDR1 reads SGHDN; CDR2 reads FVKESK. The CDR3 sequence is CASSQQGWSYGYTF. The DNA of the CDR3 is TGTGCCAGCAGCCAACAGGGGTGGTCCTATGGCTACACCTTC.

The V call is TRBV28, the J call TRBJ2-3, with 8 bases lining up with TRBD2. Unmatched junction bases numbered 9, after V lost 5 bases and J lost 5 bases. CDR1 and CDR2 from the germline V gene are MDHEN and SYDVKM. The CDR3 consists of 15 residues. CDR3: CASSDGGVEGDTQYF. CDR3 coding DNA: TGTGCCAGCAGTGACGGGGGGGTGGAAGGAGATACGCAGTATTTT.

The rearrangement links TRBV10-1 to TRBJ1-4, with D perhaps matching TRBD1 (5 bases). The V gene lost 7 bases and the J gene lost 4 bases, with 16 bases spanning the gap. The CDR3 contains 15 residues. Germline CDR1 is WNHNN and CDR2 is SYGVQD (reference sequence). The CDR3 DNA is TGCGCCAGCATGCTGACAGACCCCATTAATGAAAAACTGTTTTTT. Its translation is CASMLTDPINEKLFF.

The chain employs TRBV11-2 and TRBJ2-3; 12 bases map to TRBD2. Germline CDR1 is SGHAT and CDR2 is FQNNGV. Losses at the gene ends were 0 bases for V and 5 bases for J; bases not matched to a gene: 9. The length of the CDR3 is 18 residues. CDR3 in amino acids: CASSLDALAGGPKDTQYF. CDR3 coding DNA: TGTGCCAGCAGCTTAGACGCTCTAGCGGGGGGGCCTAAAGATACGCAGTATTTT.

V gene TRBV9 combines with J gene TRBJ1-3, with D unresolved. The CDR3 length is 15 residues. Germline CDR1 and CDR2: SGDLS and YYNGEE. The V end lost 4 bases, the J end lost 0 bases, and 11 bases lay between the germline ends. Here the CDR3 DNA reads TGTGCCAGCAGCCCTCGAGGGAGCTCTGGAAACACCATATATTTT. This codes for CASSPRGSSGNTIYF.

In its sample, this clone was seen once. The chain links TRBV11-2 to TRBJ2-7, with 7 bases fitting TRBD2. The CDR3 consists of 18 residues. The V segment lost 5 bases and the J segment 2 bases; nucleotides outside the gene matches: 18. The germline V gene has CDR1 SGHAT and CDR2 FQNNGV. The CDR3 spells CASSPGTKEKASPYEQYF. The CDR3 DNA sequence: TGTGCCAGCAGCCCAGGGACTAAGGAAAAAGCCAGTCCCTACGAGCAGTACTTC.

This sequence joins TRBV29-1 and TRBJ2-1; the match to TRBD2 covers 9 bases. The junction had 9 bases not matched to a gene; V was cut back by 4 bases and J by 2 bases. CDR1 SQVTM and CDR2 ANQGSEA come from the germline V gene. The CDR3 loop spans 16 amino acids. This chain's CDR3 is CSVVPLAGGPYNEQFF. In nucleotides, the CDR3 is TGCAGCGTTGTCCCCCTCGCGGGAGGGCCCTACAATGAGCAGTTCTTC.

This clone showed up just a few times. The chain carries TRBV7-8 and TRBJ2-2; D is uncertain. There are 14 residues in the CDR3. The V end lost 5 bases, the J end lost 0 bases, and 7 bases lay between the germline ends. Germline values: CDR1 SGHVS, CDR2 FQNEAQ. The CDR3 DNA reads TGTGCCAGCAGCACGAAGGCGAACACCGGGGAGCTGTTTTTT. Protein: CASSTKANTGELFF.

The J gene is TRBJ2-4, the V gene TRBV27, with D perhaps matching TRBD1 or TRBD2 (5 bases each). The V and J ends lost 5 bases and 2 bases respectively, with 13 bases between them. The CDR3 runs to 15 residues. Germline V lookup: CDR1 MNHEY, CDR2 SMNVEV (reference sequence). In DNA form, the CDR3 reads TGTGCCAGCAGTCCTACAGGAGGATCCAAAAACATTCAGTACTTC. Translated: CASSPTGGSKNIQYF.

V usage is TRBV7-9 and J usage is TRBJ2-5, with a weak D call TRBD2 (5 bases). CDR1 is SEHNR, CDR2 FQNEAQ, per germline (reference sequence). The CDR3 sequence is 15 residues long. V was shortened by 1 base and J by 0 bases, with 9 bases between the two germline ends. CDR3 in amino acids: CASSLVSGNQETQYF. The CDR3 bases are TGTGCCAGCAGCTTAGTATCGGGGAACCAAGAGACCCAGTACTTC.

The chain is built from TRBV7-2 and TRBJ2-6; either TRBD1 or TRBD2 may supply D (6 bases each). The CDR3 has 16 amino acids. V lost 5 bases and J lost 4, with 15 bases in between. CDR1 and CDR2 (germline): SGHTA, FQGNSA. The CDR3 loop reads CASSPRSGAGANVLTF. DNA for the CDR3: TGTGCCAGCAGCCCTAGGTCGGGGGCCGGGGCCAACGTCCTGACTTTC.

The V and J genes are TRBV18 and TRBJ2-1, with 16 bases lining up with TRBD2. The length of the CDR3 is 19 residues. Germline CDR1 KGHSH, CDR2 LQKENI. After removal of 0 bases from V and 2 bases from J, the junction contained 4 bases not matched to a gene. This CDR3 reads CASSPPGGTSGRAYNEQFF. The CDR3 DNA is TGTGCCAGCTCACCACCGGGGGGGACTAGCGGGAGGGCCTACAATGAGCAGTTCTTC.

The chain uses TRBV7-8 and TRBJ2-7; D possibly corresponds to TRBD1 (6 bases). The CDR3 extends over 13 amino acids. V shed 5 bases and J shed 4 bases, with 12 bases lying between them. Germline-derived CDR1 and CDR2 are SGHVS and FQNEAQ. In DNA, the CDR3 is TGTGCCAGCAGCCTCGACCAGGGGTACGAGCAGTACGTC. Its translation: CASSLDQGYEQYV.

The chain combines TRBV4-2 with TRBJ1-5; D is perhaps TRBD1 (6 bases). The length of the CDR3 is 16 residues. Germline CDR1 is LGHNA and CDR2 is YNFKEQ. Trimming left V 4 bases short and J 3 bases short, with 16 bases between. Here the CDR3 reads CASSPSKDRNNQPQHF. In nucleotides, the CDR3 is TGTGCCAGCAGCCCCTCCAAGGACAGAAACAATCAGCCCCAGCATTTT.

This sequence joins TRBV30 and TRBJ2-2, with 9 bases aligning to TRBD2. The CDR3 is 17 amino acids. Germline V gene data show CDR1 as GTSNPN and CDR2 as SVGIG (reference sequence). The ends lost 3 bases at V and 5 bases at J; junction bases unmatched: 13. The CDR3 region has the DNA TGTGCCTGGAGCTGGGTAGCGGGAGCCCTAGGGACCGGGGAGCTGTTTTTT. This codes for CAWSWVAGALGTGELFF. The complete variable domain, with remaining parts taken from reference TRBV30 and TRBJ2-2, reads SQTIHQWPATLVQPVGSPLSLECTVEGTSNPNLYWYRQAAGRGLQLLFYSVGIGQISSEVPQNLSASRPQDRQFILSSKKLLLSDSGFYLCAWSWVAGALGTGELFFGEGSRLTVL.

This chain joins TRBV21-1 and TRBJ1-1. TRBV21-1 is a documented pseudogene. The CDR3 covers 19 residues. The CDR3 DNA reads TGTGCCACCACGAGGGGACTAGGGACAAAATATCCCGAGAACACTGAAGCTTTCTTT. It encodes CATTRGLGTKYPENTEAFF.